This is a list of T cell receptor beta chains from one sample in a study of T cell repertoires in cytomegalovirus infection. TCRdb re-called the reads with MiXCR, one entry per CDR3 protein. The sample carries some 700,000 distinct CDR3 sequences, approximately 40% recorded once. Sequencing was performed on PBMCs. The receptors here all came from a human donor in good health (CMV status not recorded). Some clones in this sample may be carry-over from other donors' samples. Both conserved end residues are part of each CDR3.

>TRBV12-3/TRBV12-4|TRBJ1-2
CASSPAGYPRYTF
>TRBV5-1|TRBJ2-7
CGSSLGYEQYF
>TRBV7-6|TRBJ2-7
CASSLVANSYEQYF
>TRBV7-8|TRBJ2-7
CASSLKRTFPYEQYF
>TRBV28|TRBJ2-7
CASSSSGGRSYEQYF
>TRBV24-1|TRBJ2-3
CATSDRTRDTQYF
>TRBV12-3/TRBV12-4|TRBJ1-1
CDSSLLSTRNTEAFF
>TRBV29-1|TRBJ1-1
CSAQGRLNTEAFF
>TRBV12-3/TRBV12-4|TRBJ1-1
CASSRTGSIEAFF
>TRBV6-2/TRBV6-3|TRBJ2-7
CASKRGVYYEQYF
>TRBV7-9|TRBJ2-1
CASSSRAGGDEQFF
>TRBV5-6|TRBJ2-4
CASSAPGQGIAKNIQYF
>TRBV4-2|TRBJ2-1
CASSHEVAGGPYNEQFF
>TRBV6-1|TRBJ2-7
CASSLRQGPGGYEQYF
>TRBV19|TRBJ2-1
CASRYQLGGYNEQFF
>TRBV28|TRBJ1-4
CASRLGTMYEKLFF
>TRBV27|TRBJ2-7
CASSLRGGPYEQYF
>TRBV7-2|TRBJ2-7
CASSLDSMGRTYEQYF
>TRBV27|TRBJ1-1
CASSPAVGAAEAFF
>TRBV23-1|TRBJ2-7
CASSHSAPGSEQYF
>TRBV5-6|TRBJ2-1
CASRGVEQFF
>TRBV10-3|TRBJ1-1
CAISEGQGFEAFF
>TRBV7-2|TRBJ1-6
CDSSPKGQGRSPLHF
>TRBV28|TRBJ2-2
CASSLHRGLFF
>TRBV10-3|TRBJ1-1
CAISGGGTVDLNTEAFF
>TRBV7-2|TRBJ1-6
CASSFTGRARNSPLHF
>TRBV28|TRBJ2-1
CASSWGTSGTDEQFF
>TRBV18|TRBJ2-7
CASSPLGISTGLTYEQYF
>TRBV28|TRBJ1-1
CASSTIGAGVAEAFF
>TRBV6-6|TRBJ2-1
CASSFITGNGVRGQFF
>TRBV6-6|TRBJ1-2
CASKTEGLANYGYTF
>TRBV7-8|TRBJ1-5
CASSLVRTGDSNQPQHF
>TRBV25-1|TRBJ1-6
CASSEHRGSPLHF
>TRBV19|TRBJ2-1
CASVLRRSSYNEQFF
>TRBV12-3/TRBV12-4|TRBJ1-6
CASSSTQTGRWSPLHF
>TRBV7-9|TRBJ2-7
CASSLARDRKIYEQYF
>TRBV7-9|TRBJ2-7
CASSLSRRGGSYDQYF
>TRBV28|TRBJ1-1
CASSSPAGEPGGTEAFF